Described below is a single TCR beta chain sequence and its context. Its antigen is undetermined. The entry originates in a study of CD8+CD57+ T cells in acquired aplastic anemia. Turning to the study itself: On average, sorted CD4+ and CD8+ cells gave approximately 3 ug of DNA.

Broader study findings: Between the patient and control groups, CD8+ Simpson's diversity did not differ significantly.

Genomic DNA constituted the template upon which TCR beta VDJ and CDR3 profiling was performed. TCRdb called the reads again in MiXCR, with one record for every CDR3 protein. Of about 160,000 distinct CDR3 sequences listed, approximately 40% are singletons. The specimen was sorted CD4+, CD8+, or CD8+CD57+ T cells (not recorded which) from PBMCs. The clonotype originates from a human donor in good health.

The CDR3 region is CSAPVGERYEQYF. The CDR3 DNA reads TGCAGTGCCCCCGTGGGGGAAAGGTACGAGCAGTACTTC. The V and J genes are TRBV20-1 and TRBJ2-7; either TRBD1 or TRBD2 may fit D (5 bases each). The CDR3 is 13 amino acids. CDR1 DFQATT and CDR2 SNEGSKA come from the germline V gene (reference sequence). V shed 6 bases and J shed 4 bases, with 16 bases lying between them.